The 10 T cell receptor beta chains in this list originate from one sample, sequenced in a study of blood T cell repertoires in COVID-19 (dated by TCRdb to 2018 to 2021). The library was made by the immunoSEQ multiplex PCR assay. The clones in this table, taken by TCRdb from immuneACCESS, are in-frame only. Not every clone is retained; where verified, under half of the shortfall comes from an unresolved V gene, and the cause of the rest is unknown. For this sample there are approximately 170,000 clones; approximately 82% appear just once. The ten biggest clones cover 10% to 15% of the sample. Specimen: peripheral blood. All receptors derive from a man aged 65 to 79 who had recovered from COVID-19.

The chain is built from TRBV4-1 and TRBJ1-4; 8 positions agree with TRBD1. The CDR3 has 17 amino acids. CDR1 is MGHRA, CDR2 YSYEKL, per germline. The trim removed 0 bases at V and 3 bases at J, leaving 6 bases unmatched. Here the CDR3 DNA reads TGCGCCAGCAGCCAAGATCCCCCCAGGGGGCCTAATGAAAAACTGTTTTTT. Encoded protein: CASSQDPPRGPNEKLFF.

The chain links TRBV5-1 to TRBJ2-2; TRBD2 matches 10 bases. CDR3 size: 17 residues. Trimming at V came to 5 bases and at J to 0 bases, leaving 7 bases not matched to a gene. Germline CDR1 SGHRS, CDR2 YFSETQ. CDR3 sequence: CASSSTSGTANTGELFF. CDR3 bases: TGCGCCAGCAGTTCTACTAGCGGGACAGCGAACACCGGGGAGCTGTTTTTT.

This clone was counted a single time. The chain uses TRBV11-2 and TRBJ2-4; D is unresolved. This CDR3 has 12 residues. Germline-derived CDR1 and CDR2 are SGHAT and FQNNGV. V shed 3 bases and J shed 5 bases, with 5 bases lying between them. The CDR3 reads CASSFGQNIQYF. CDR3 coding DNA: TGTGCCAGCAGCTTTGGCCAAAACATTCAGTACTTC.

J is TRBJ1-2 and V is TRBV12-3 or TRBV12-4; no definite D call. The V end was cut by 1 base, the J end by 5 bases, with 8 bases between. CDR3 length equals 13 residues. The CDR3 DNA reads as TGTGCCAGCAGTTTAGAGGGCGGGTATGGCTACACCTTC. Protein sequence: CASSLEGGYGYTF.

The J gene is TRBJ1-1, the V gene TRBV10-3, with D perhaps matching TRBD1 (6 bases). With 4 bases removed from V and 1 base from J, the gap between germline ends came to 10 bases. CDR1 and CDR2 (germline): ENHRY, SYGVKD. The CDR3 runs to 14 residues. CDR3 loop: CAISASQGNTEAFF. The CDR3 region has the DNA TGTGCCATCAGTGCATCACAGGGGAACACTGAAGCTTTCTTT.

This rearrangement joins TRBV5-5 to TRBJ2-5; tentatively, D is TRBD1 (5 bases). The CDR3 sequence is 15 residues long. Trimming removed 1 base from V and 1 base from J, with 11 bases in between. The germline V gene encodes CDR1 SGHKS and CDR2 YYEKEE (reference sequence). CDR3 nucleotide sequence: TGTGCCAGCAGCTTGTTCTCACAGGTCCAAGAGACCCAGTACTTC. Its translation: CASSLFSQVQETQYF.

The V call is TRBV7-2, the J call TRBJ2-7; 9 bases line up with TRBD1. CDR1 and CDR2 (germline): SGHTA, FQGNSA. The CDR3 is 15 residues long. V lost 4 bases, J lost 7 bases, and 11 bases stayed unmatched. The CDR3 protein is CASSSSRTGAREQYF. The CDR3 DNA follows: TGTGCCAGCAGCTCCTCCCGGACAGGGGCGAGGGAGCAGTACTTC. The complete variable domain, with remaining parts taken from reference TRBV7-2 and TRBJ2-7, reads GAGVSQSPSNKVTEKGKDVELRCDPISGHTALYWYRQSLGQGLEFLIYFQGNSAPDKSGLPSDRFSAERTGGSVSTLTIQRTQQEDSAVYLCASSSSRTGAREQYFGPGTRLTVT.

The V gene is TRBV30, the J gene TRBJ2-2; D is perhaps TRBD2 (7 bases). V gave up 2 bases and J gave up 4 bases, with 14 bases separating them. The CDR3 totals 15 residues. CDR1 is GTSNPN, CDR2 SVGIG, per germline (reference sequence). CDR3 nucleotide sequence: TGTGCCTGGAGTAGGGGGGGCGGCGGCACCGGGGAGCTGTTTTTT. Translating it yields CAWSRGGGGTGELFF.

V and J are TRBV6-5 and TRBJ2-7; 12 nucleotides agree with TRBD2. CDR1 is MNHEY, CDR2 SVGAGI, per germline. The CDR3 spans 15 residues. Germline trimming cut 5 bases from V and 5 bases from J; bases unmatched to any gene: 7. The chain's CDR3 is CASSHTTSGSHEQYF. Here the CDR3 DNA reads TGTGCCAGCAGTCACACGACTAGCGGGAGTCACGAGCAGTACTTC.

The chain joins TRBV28 to TRBJ1-2, with 9 bases identical to TRBD1. V dropped 6 bases and J dropped 5; count of bases not matched to a gene: 10. The CDR3 extends over 15 amino acids. Per the germline V gene, CDR1 is MDHEN and CDR2 is SYDVKM. The CDR3 nucleotides read TGTGCCAGCAGAGTTCTGGGACAGGGTCATTATGGCTACACCTTC. Amino acids: CASRVLGQGHYGYTF.